Below, 30 T cell receptor beta chains from the same sample are listed, as sequenced in a study of cytomegalovirus exposure and HLA in healthy donors. The primer mix had 60 Vbeta and 13 Jbeta primers. Method: immunoSEQ multiplex PCR; TCRdb's copy keeps in-frame clones and lacks some. Of 150,000 to 200,000 clones in the sample, over 75% were seen once. The specimen sequenced was PBMCs. The origin of the receptors is a female donor in good health and CMV-seronegative.

This clone appeared a few times. The chain links TRBV30 to TRBJ2-7; a possible D gene is TRBD1 (5 bases). V dropped 1 base and J dropped 2 bases, with 6 bases sitting between them. Germline CDR1 and CDR2: GTSNPN and SVGIG (reference sequence). The CDR3 sequence is 12 residues long. The CDR3 region is CAWSDRTYEQYF. Written as DNA, the CDR3 is TGTGCCTGGAGTGACAGGACCTACGAGCAGTACTTC.

This clone showed up just a few times. The rearrangement joins TRBV11-2 to TRBJ2-7; TRBD1 matches at 8 bases. The ends lost 5 bases at V and 0 bases at J; junction bases unmatched: 15. Per germline, CDR1 SGHAT and CDR2 FQNNGV. CDR3 length equals 18 residues. The CDR3 DNA sequence: TGTGCCAGCAGCCCCGTGGCCAGGGGGCGCAACACCTCCTACGAGCAGTACTTC. This encodes CASSPVARGRNTSYEQYF. The entire variable domain, with the rest obtained from reference TRBV11-2 and TRBJ2-7, is as follows: EAGVAQSPRYKIIEKRQSVAFWCNPISGHATLYWYQQILGQGPKLLIQFQNNGVVDDSQLPKDRFSAERLKGVDSTLKIQPAKLEDSAVYLCASSPVARGRNTSYEQYFGPGTRLTVT.

The chain recombines TRBV4-2 with TRBJ2-7; 7 nucleotides line up with TRBD2. Germline CDR1 reads LGHNA; CDR2 reads YNFKEQ. Trimming cost V 4 bases and J 2 bases; bases outside gene matches: 8. The CDR3 is 15 amino acids. DNA for the CDR3: TGTGCCAGCAGCCCACTTGGGGAGGGCCCCTACGAGCAGTACTTC. It translates to CASSPLGEGPYEQYF.

This clone was recorded a few times. The V call is TRBV6-1, the J call TRBJ2-7, with 11 bases lining up with TRBD2. The CDR3 runs to 14 residues. V dropped 7 bases and J dropped 3; count of bases not matched to a gene: 5. Germline CDR1 is MNHNS and CDR2 is SASEGT. The CDR3 reads CASTYGLAGYEQYF. The CDR3 bases are TGTGCCAGCACCTACGGACTAGCGGGCTACGAGCAGTACTTC.

The gene calls are TRBV5-1 and TRBJ2-3; 10 positions match TRBD1. The trim removed 4 bases at V and 4 bases at J, leaving 6 bases unmatched. The CDR3 covers 15 residues. Per the germline V gene, CDR1 is SGHRS and CDR2 is YFSETQ. CDR3 sequence (DNA): TGCGCCAGCAGCGCCGGGACAGGGGCCCCAGATACGCAGTATTTT. The encoded protein is CASSAGTGAPDTQYF.

This chain links TRBV4-1 with TRBJ2-2; a possible D gene is TRBD2 (6 bases). V shed 4 bases and J shed 3 bases, with 15 bases lying between them. Germline loops: CDR1 MGHRA, CDR2 YSYEKL. This CDR3 spans 16 amino acids. CDR3 loop: CASSLWSGFDTGELFF. DNA for the CDR3: TGCGCCAGCAGCCTCTGGAGCGGGTTCGACACCGGGGAGCTGTTTTTT.

The rearrangement links TRBV28 to TRBJ1-2, with D possibly matching TRBD1 (6 bases). This CDR3 comprises 15 residues. CDR1 and CDR2 (germline): MDHEN, SYDVKM. The ends were cut back, 7 bases at V and 1 base at J, with 16 bases in the middle. CDR3 sequence reads: CASTKGGMGNYGYTF. The CDR3 coding sequence is TGTGCCAGCACCAAGGGGGGGATGGGTAACTATGGCTACACCTTC.

The V call is TRBV9, the J call TRBJ2-1; 8 bases match TRBD2. The CDR3 runs to 16 residues. Per the germline V gene, CDR1 is SGDLS and CDR2 is YYNGEE. Unmatched junction bases numbered 13, after V lost 4 bases and J lost 7 bases. The CDR3 is CASSPTGLVSGNEQFF. In DNA form, the CDR3 reads TGTGCCAGCAGCCCCACGGGACTAGTTAGTGGTAATGAGCAGTTCTTC.

CDR3 nucleotide sequence: TGTGCCAGCTCACCGACTAGCGGGTACAATGAGCAGTTCTTC. This gives the protein CASSPTSGYNEQFF. The rearrangement uses TRBV18 and TRBJ2-1; 10 bases map to TRBD2. Germline CDR1 reads KGHSH; CDR2 reads LQKENI. The CDR3 length is 14 residues. V lost 3 bases to trimming and J lost 4 bases; unmatched junction nucleotides: 0.

This rearrangement joins TRBV2 to TRBJ2-7; D possibly corresponds to TRBD1 (5 bases). The CDR3 has 13 amino acids. Germline V gene sequence: CDR1 SNHLY, CDR2 FYNNEI. V shed 10 bases and J shed 3 bases, with 16 bases lying between them. CDR3 sequence: CATNSGLGYEQYF. The CDR3 nucleotides read TGTGCCACAAACTCAGGGTTGGGCTACGAGCAGTACTTC.

This clone showed up just a few times. This CDR3 reads CASSIVTEARETQYF. In DNA form, the CDR3 reads TGTGCCAGTAGTATAGTTACCGAAGCGCGGGAGACCCAGTACTTC. The chain uses TRBV19 and TRBJ2-5; D unclear. Looked up from germline, CDR1 is LNHDA and CDR2 is SQIVND (reference sequence). The CDR3 extends over 15 amino acids. The V gene lost 1 base and the J gene lost 5 bases, with 14 bases spanning the gap.

The chain employs TRBV7-2 and TRBJ2-5; D may be TRBD2 (6 bases). V gave up 1 base and J gave up 2 bases, with 11 bases separating them. The length of the CDR3 is 15 residues. CDR1 is SGHTA and CDR2 is FQGNSA in the germline V gene. The CDR3 loop is CASSLGQTSQETQYF. The CDR3 DNA reads as TGTGCCAGCAGCTTAGGGCAGACTAGTCAAGAGACCCAGTACTTC.

The chain recombines TRBV4-1 with TRBJ2-7, with D hard to call. V gave up 3 bases and J gave up 0 bases, with 6 bases separating them. CDR1 is MGHRA and CDR2 is YSYEKL in the germline V gene. The CDR3 length is 13 residues. The CDR3 sequence is CASSHAFSYEQYF. DNA of the CDR3: TGCGCCAGCAGCCACGCGTTCTCCTACGAGCAGTACTTC.

This chain uses TRBV10-3 with TRBJ2-1; 9 bases map to TRBD2. The V gene end was trimmed by 5 bases and the J gene end by 6 bases; junction bases not matched to a gene: 11. There are 16 residues in the CDR3. Germline V gene data show CDR1 as ENHRY and CDR2 as SYGVKD. The CDR3 region has the DNA TGTGCCATCAGTCTAGGGGACCCAGCGGGGGGCAATGAGCAGTTCTTC. It yields the protein CAISLGDPAGGNEQFF.

The rearrangement uses TRBV6-5 and TRBJ1-5; D not resolved. Germline-derived CDR1 and CDR2 are MNHEY and SVGAGI. There are 13 residues in the CDR3. V gave up 6 bases and J gave up 6 bases, with 12 bases separating them. The CDR3 nucleotides are TGTGCCAGCAGGCGAATACCTACTCAGCCCCAGCATTTT. It codes for CASRRIPTQPQHF.

This chain uses TRBV6-5 with TRBJ2-7; possible D gene TRBD2, 6 bases. The CDR3 runs to 15 residues. V gave up 3 bases and J gave up 1 base, with 13 bases separating them. From germline, CDR1 is MNHEY and CDR2 SVGAGI. The CDR3 region is CASSYGQGGSYEQYF. The CDR3 nucleotides read TGTGCCAGCAGTTATGGTCAGGGAGGTTCCTACGAGCAGTACTTC.

J is TRBJ2-3 and V is TRBV7-9; TRBD2 aligns across 9 bases. This CDR3 spans 16 amino acids. J gave up 3 bases and V 5 bases, and 9 bases lay outside the gene matches. Germline CDR1 SEHNR, CDR2 FQNEAQ (reference sequence). Here the CDR3 reads CASSPRRSGGTDTQYF. The CDR3 nucleotides read TGTGCCAGCAGCCCCCGTCGTAGCGGGGGTACAGATACGCAGTATTTT.

The chain joins TRBV19 to TRBJ2-5; TRBD2 matches 11 bases. After removal of 5 bases from V and 2 bases from J, the junction contained 7 bases not matched to a gene. The CDR3 sequence is 16 residues long. Germline CDR1 reads LNHDA; CDR2 reads SQIVND (reference sequence). This CDR3 reads CASSSTSGSVQETQYF. The CDR3 DNA reads TGTGCCAGTAGTTCCACTAGCGGGAGTGTTCAAGAGACCCAGTACTTC.

The J gene is TRBJ2-7, the V gene TRBV4-2; weak D call: TRBD2 (6 bases). CDR3 length: 14 amino acids. Germline V gene lookup returns CDR1 LGHNA and CDR2 YNFKEQ. V dropped 0 bases and J dropped 4 bases, with 10 bases sitting between them. CDR3 DNA: TGTGCCAGCAGCCAAGAAATAGCGGAGTACGAGCAGTACTTC. Encoded protein: CASSQEIAEYEQYF.

The DNA for the CDR3 is TGTGCCAGCAGTGAATCACCTAGCGGGAGCTACAATGAGCAGTTCTTC. As protein: CASSESPSGSYNEQFF. This chain connects TRBV25-1 to TRBJ2-1; 10 nucleotides line up with TRBD2. Looked up from germline, CDR1 is MGHDK and CDR2 is SYGVNS. This CDR3 has 16 residues. After removal of 1 base from V and 3 bases from J, the junction contained 3 bases not matched to a gene.

CDR3 DNA: TGTGCCAGCACCCCAGACACCCCATATACGCAGTATTTT. This gives the protein CASTPDTPYTQYF. This sequence joins TRBV6-1 and TRBJ2-3; D remains ambiguous. Germline CDR1 and CDR2: MNHNS and SASEGT. V was trimmed by 7 bases and J by 7 bases, leaving 15 bases between them. The CDR3 consists of 13 residues.

This clone was picked up a small number of times. DNA of the CDR3: TGTGCCAGTAGCCCAGGGGGCGCACGTGGATGGGGCAATCAGCCCCAGCATTTT. The encoded protein is CASSPGGARGWGNQPQHF. The chain links TRBV19 to TRBJ1-5; 8 bases match TRBD1. CDR3 length: 18 amino acids. Looked up from germline, CDR1 is LNHDA and CDR2 is SQIVND (reference sequence). Trimming took 6 bases from V and 2 from J; bases not matched to a gene: 15.

This clone was picked up one time. The chain carries TRBV7-9 and TRBJ2-2; 7 positions match TRBD1. The CDR3 runs 15 residues. The V gene end was trimmed by 5 bases and the J gene end by 6 bases; junction bases not matched to a gene: 9. Germline CDR1 SEHNR, CDR2 FQNEAQ (reference sequence). The CDR3 nucleotides read TGTGCCAGCAGCGTAACTCCCCAGGGGGCCGGGGAGCTGTTTTTT. The encoded protein is CASSVTPQGAGELFF. Drawing the rest from reference TRBV7-9 and TRBJ2-2, the complete variable domain is DTGVSQNPRHKITKRGQNVTFRCDPISEHNRLYWYRQTLGQGPEFLTYFQNEAQLEKSRLLSDRFSAERPKGSFSTLEIQRTEQGDSAMYLCASSVTPQGAGELFFGEGSRLTVL.

This chain connects TRBV5-1 to TRBJ2-7; TRBD1 is a possible D gene (6 bases). From germline, CDR1 is SGHRS and CDR2 YFSETQ. Trimming removed 5 bases from V and 3 bases from J, with 12 bases in between. The CDR3 contains 13 residues. The CDR3 nucleotides are TGCGCCAGCAGTGCACTCAGGGGCTACGAGCAGTACTTC. Translation gives CASSALRGYEQYF.

The chain recombines TRBV5-8 with TRBJ2-1, with 12 positions matching TRBD2. Germline CDR1 and CDR2: SGHTS and YDEGEE. With V trimmed by 4 bases and J by 6 bases, 5 bases remained unmatched. CDR3 length: 15 amino acids. The CDR3 here is CASSLGLAGTNEQFF. As DNA, the CDR3 is TGTGCCAGCAGCCTAGGACTAGCGGGAACCAATGAGCAGTTCTTC.

The chain combines TRBV7-2 with TRBJ2-7, with 8 bases fitting TRBD2. The germline V gene has CDR1 SGHTA and CDR2 FQGNSA. The CDR3 is 16 residues long. The J segment lost 3 bases and the V segment lost 4 bases, leaving 11 bases of the junction unmatched. The CDR3 reads CASSSTLLAGLYEQYF. CDR3 nucleotide sequence: TGTGCCAGCAGCTCCACCCTCCTAGCGGGTCTCTACGAGCAGTACTTC.

This sequence joins TRBV11-3 and TRBJ2-7; 12 bases are shared with TRBD2. Germline CDR1 reads SGHNT; CDR2 reads YENEEA. With 7 bases clipped from V and 4 bases from J, the junction kept 8 bases outside the gene matches. This CDR3 has 15 residues. The CDR3 bases are TGTGCCAGCACCCGACTAGCGGGAGCCAGGTACGAGCAGTACTTC. Amino acids: CASTRLAGARYEQYF. The full variable domain, its missing parts supplied by reference TRBV11-3 and TRBJ2-7, is EAGVVQSPRYKIIEKKQPVAFWCNPISGHNTLYWYLQNLGQGPELLIRYENEEAVDDSQLPKDRFSAERLKGVDSTLKIQPAELGDSAVYLCASTRLAGARYEQYFGPGTRLTVT.

The chain employs TRBV6-5 and TRBJ2-3, with 8 nucleotides matching TRBD2. The length of the CDR3 is 14 residues. With 10 bases clipped from V and 2 bases from J, the junction kept 8 bases outside the gene matches. The germline CDR1 and CDR2 sequences are MNHEY and SVGAGI. CDR3 bases: TGTGCCACTAGAGCGGGGGCCTTCACAGATACGCAGTATTTT. This gives the protein CATRAGAFTDTQYF.

This chain joins TRBV18 and TRBJ1-1; D unclear. V shed 0 bases and J shed 2 bases, with 10 bases lying between them. Germline V gene sequence: CDR1 KGHSH, CDR2 LQKENI. CDR3 length: 15 residues. The CDR3 DNA sequence: TGTGCCAGCTCACCACCGGCCTCCCCAAACACTGAAGCTTTCTTT. Protein product: CASSPPASPNTEAFF. The entire variable domain, with the rest obtained from reference TRBV18 and TRBJ1-1, is as follows: NAGVMQNPRHLVRRRGQEARLRCSPMKGHSHVYWYRQLPEEGLKFMVYLQKENIIDESGMPKERFSAEFPKEGPSILRIQQVVRGDSAAYFCASSPPASPNTEAFFGQGTRLTVV.

The J gene is TRBJ2-6, the V gene TRBV11-2; D is possibly TRBD2 (6 bases). The CDR3 totals 17 residues. Trimming shortened V by 0 bases and J by 0 bases, and 9 bases separated the two germline ends. CDR1 and CDR2 (germline): SGHAT, FQNNGV. CDR3: CASSLEGLVSGANVLTF. The CDR3 nucleotides read TGTGCCAGCAGCTTAGAGGGACTGGTCTCTGGGGCCAACGTCCTGACTTTC.